This T cell receptor beta chain was identified in a study of shared clonotypes between healthy human individuals. This CDR3 has 14 amino acids. After removal of 5 bases from V and 5 bases from J, the junction contained 1 base not matched to a gene. CDR1 and CDR2 (germline): MDHEN, SYDVKM. Genomic DNA from each subset was divided evenly over several immunoSEQ plates. Clones were sequenced by immunoSEQ multiplex PCR, and TCRdb holds only the in-frame ones, with some missing. The repertoire holds about half a million clones, with roughly 85% as singletons. Turning to this clone: The antigen remains undetermined.

Study-level findings and limits: An expected dependence of interdonor clonotype sharing on sequencing depth was noted.

Only Caucasian adults living in Nashville, Tennessee served as donors. V gene TRBV28 combines with J gene TRBJ2-1; TRBD2 aligns across 12 bases. Sequenced sample: PBMCs. The TCR was taken from a woman between 40 and 50 years old in good health. Some clones in this sample may be carry-over from other donors' samples. CDR3 coding DNA: TGTGCCAGCAGTAGACTAGCGGGAGACAATGAGCAGTTCTTC. Translating it yields CASSRLAGDNEQFF.